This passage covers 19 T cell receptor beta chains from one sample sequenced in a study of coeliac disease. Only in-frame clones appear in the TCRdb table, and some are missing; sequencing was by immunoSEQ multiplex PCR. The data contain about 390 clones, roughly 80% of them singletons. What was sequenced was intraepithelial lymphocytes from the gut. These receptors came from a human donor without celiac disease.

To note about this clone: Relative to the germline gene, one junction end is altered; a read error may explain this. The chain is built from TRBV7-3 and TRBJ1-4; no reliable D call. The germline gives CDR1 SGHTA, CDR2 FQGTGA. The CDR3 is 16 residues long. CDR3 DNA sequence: TGTACCAGCAGCCTCCGGGTGGCAGCAACTAATGAAAAACTGTTTTTT. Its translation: CTSSLRVAATNEKLFF.

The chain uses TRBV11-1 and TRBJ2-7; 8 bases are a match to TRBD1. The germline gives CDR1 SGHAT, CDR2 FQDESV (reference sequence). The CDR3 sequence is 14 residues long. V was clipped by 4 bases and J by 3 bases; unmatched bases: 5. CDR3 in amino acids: CASSSPGQGYEQYF. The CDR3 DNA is TGTGCCAGCAGCTCCCCTGGACAGGGCTACGAGCAGTACTTC.

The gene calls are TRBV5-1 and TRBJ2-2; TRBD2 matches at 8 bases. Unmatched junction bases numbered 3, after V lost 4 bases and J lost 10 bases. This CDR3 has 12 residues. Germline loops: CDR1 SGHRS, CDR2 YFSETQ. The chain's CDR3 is CASSVGLAELFF. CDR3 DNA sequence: TGCGCCAGCAGCGTTGGACTAGCGGAGCTGTTTTTT.

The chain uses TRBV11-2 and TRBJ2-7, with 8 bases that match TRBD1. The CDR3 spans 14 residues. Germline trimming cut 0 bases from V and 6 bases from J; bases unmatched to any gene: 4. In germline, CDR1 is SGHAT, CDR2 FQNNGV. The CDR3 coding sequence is TGTGCCAGCAGCTTAGAACAGGGGGTCGGCGAGCAGTACTTC. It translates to CASSLEQGVGEQYF.

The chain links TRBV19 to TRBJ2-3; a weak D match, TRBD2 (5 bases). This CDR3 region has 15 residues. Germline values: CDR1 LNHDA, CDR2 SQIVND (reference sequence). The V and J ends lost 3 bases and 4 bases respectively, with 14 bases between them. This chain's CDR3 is CASSIGSGWADTQYF. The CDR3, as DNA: TGTGCCAGTAGTATCGGGTCGGGGTGGGCAGATACGCAGTATTTT.

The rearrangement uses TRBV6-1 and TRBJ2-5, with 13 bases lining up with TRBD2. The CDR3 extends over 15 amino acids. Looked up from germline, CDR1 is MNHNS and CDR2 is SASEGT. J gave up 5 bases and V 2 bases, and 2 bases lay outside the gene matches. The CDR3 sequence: CASSELTSGRETQYF. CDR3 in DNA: TGTGCCAGCAGTGAATTGACTAGCGGGAGGGAGACCCAGTACTTC.

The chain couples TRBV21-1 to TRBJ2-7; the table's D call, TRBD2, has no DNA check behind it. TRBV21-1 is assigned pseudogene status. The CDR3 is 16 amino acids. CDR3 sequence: CASSPRLATRVDEQYF. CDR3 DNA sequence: TGTGCCAGCAGTCCCCGATTAGCTACACGTGTAGACGAGCAGTACTTC.

The CDR3 protein is CASSSKDRENTEAFF. CDR3 nucleotides: TGCGCCAGCAGCTCTAAGGACAGGGAGAACACTGAAGCTTTCTTT. The V and J genes are TRBV5-1 and TRBJ1-1; 8 bases are shared with TRBD1. CDR3 length: 15 residues. The germline V gene encodes CDR1 SGHRS and CDR2 YFSETQ. The V segment lost 3 bases and the J segment 1 base; nucleotides outside the gene matches: 5.

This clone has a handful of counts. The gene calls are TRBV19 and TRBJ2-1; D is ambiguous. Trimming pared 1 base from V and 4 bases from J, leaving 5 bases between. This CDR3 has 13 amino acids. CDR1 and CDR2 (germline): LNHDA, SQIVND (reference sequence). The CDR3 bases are TGTGCCAGTAGTATAGCCCGTTACAATGAGCAGTTCTTC. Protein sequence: CASSIARYNEQFF.

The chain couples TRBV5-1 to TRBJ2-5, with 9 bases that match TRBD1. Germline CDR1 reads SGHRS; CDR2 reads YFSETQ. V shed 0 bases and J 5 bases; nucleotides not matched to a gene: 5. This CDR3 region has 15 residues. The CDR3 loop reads CASSLGTGGGETQYF. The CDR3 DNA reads TGCGCCAGCAGCTTGGGAACAGGGGGCGGTGAGACCCAGTACTTC.

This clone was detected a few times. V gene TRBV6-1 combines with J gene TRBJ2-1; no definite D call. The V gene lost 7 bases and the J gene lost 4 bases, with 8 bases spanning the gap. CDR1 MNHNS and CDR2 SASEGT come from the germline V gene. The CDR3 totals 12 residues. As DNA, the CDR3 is TGTGCCAGCACCCCCGGTTACAATGAGCAGTTCTTC. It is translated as CASTPGYNEQFF.

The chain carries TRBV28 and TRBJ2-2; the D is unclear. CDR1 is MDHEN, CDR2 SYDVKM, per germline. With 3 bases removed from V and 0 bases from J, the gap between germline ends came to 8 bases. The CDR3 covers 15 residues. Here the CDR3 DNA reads TGTGCCAGCAGTTTGGCGGCTACGAACACCGGGGAGCTGTTTTTT. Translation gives CASSLAATNTGELFF. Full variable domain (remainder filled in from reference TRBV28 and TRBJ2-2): DVKVTQSSRYLVKRTGEKVFLECVQDMDHENMFWYRQDPGLGLRLIYFSYDVKMKEKGDIPEGYSVSREKKERFSLILESASTNQTSMYLCASSLAATNTGELFFGEGSRLTVL.

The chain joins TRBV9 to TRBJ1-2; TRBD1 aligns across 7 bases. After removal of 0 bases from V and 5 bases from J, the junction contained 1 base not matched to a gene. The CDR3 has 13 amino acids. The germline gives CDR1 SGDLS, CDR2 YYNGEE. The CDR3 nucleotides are TGTGCCAGCAGCGTAGAGGGACAGTATGGCTACACCTTC. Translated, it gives CASSVEGQYGYTF.

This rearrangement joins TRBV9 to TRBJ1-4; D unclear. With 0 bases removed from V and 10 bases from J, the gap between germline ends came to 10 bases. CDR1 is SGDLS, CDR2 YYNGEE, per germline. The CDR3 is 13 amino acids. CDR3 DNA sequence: TGTGCCAGCAGCGTAGGGTCGGAGGGAAAACTGTTTTTT. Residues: CASSVGSEGKLFF.

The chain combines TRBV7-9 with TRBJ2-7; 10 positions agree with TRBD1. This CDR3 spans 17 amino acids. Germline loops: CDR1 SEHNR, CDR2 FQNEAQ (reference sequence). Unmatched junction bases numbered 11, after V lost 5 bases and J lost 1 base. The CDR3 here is CASSPRGAGQGSYEQYF. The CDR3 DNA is TGTGCCAGCAGCCCCCGGGGTGCGGGACAGGGGTCCTACGAGCAGTACTTC.

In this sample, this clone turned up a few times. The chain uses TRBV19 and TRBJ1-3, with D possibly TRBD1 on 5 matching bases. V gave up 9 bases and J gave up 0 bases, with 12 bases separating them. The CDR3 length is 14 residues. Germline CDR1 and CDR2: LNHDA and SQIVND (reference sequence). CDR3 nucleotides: TGTGCCAGCGCCGACAGCCACTCTGGAAACACCATATATTTT. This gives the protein CASADSHSGNTIYF.

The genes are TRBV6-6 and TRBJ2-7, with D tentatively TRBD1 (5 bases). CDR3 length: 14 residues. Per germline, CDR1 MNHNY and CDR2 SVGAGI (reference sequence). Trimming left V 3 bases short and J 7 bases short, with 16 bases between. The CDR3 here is CASSYAQEPGEQYF. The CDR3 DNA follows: TGTGCCAGCAGTTATGCACAGGAGCCCGGGGAGCAGTACTTC.

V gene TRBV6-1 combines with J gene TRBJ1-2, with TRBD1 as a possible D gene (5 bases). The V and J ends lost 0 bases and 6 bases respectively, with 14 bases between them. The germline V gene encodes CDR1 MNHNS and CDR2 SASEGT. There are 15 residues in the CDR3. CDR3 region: CASSEAGGKVNGYTF. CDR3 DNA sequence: TGTGCCAGCAGTGAAGCGGGGGGTAAGGTTAATGGCTACACCTTC.

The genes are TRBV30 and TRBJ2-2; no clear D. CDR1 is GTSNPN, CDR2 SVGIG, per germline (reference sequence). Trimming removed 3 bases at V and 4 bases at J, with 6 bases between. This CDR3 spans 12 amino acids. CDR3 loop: CAWSFFTGELFF. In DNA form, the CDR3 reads TGTGCCTGGAGCTTTTTCACCGGGGAGCTGTTTTTT. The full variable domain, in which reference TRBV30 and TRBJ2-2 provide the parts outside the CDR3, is SQTIHQWPATLVQPVGSPLSLECTVEGTSNPNLYWYRQAAGRGLQLLFYSVGIGQISSEVPQNLSASRPQDRQFILSSKKLLLSDSGFYLCAWSFFTGELFFGEGSRLTVL.